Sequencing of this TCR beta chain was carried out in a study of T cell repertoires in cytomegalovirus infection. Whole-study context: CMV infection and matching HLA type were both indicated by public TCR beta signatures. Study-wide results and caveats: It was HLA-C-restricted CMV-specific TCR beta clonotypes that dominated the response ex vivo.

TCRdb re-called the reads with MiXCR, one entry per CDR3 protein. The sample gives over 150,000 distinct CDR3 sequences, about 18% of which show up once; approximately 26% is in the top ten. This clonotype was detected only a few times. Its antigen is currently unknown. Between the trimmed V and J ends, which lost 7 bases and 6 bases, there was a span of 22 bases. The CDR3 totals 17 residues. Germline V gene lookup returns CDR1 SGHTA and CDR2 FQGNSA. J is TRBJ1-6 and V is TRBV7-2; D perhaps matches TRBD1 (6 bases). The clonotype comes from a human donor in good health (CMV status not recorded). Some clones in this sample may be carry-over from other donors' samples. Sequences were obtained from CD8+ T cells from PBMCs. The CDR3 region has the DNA TGTGCCAGCACCCACATAGAAACAGGGACCCGTAATTCACCCCTCCACTTT. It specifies CASTHIETGTRNSPLHF.